The present T cell receptor (beta chain) was sequenced within a study of CXCR3-negative and CXCR3-positive naive CD8 T cells. Study as a whole: Around 140 million TRB reads were obtained overall (about 1.5 +/- 0.3 million per library).

Naive CD8+ T cells carried a CD45RO-CCR7+CD27+CD95- phenotype. General study points: Relative to memory CD8+ cells, whose diversity was much lower, both naive subsets had comparably high diversity.

The CDR3 is 13 amino acids. Germline V gene data show CDR1 as LGHDT and CDR2 as YNNKEL (reference sequence). Regarding this clonotype: Its specificity is unknown.

The study made its TRB cDNA libraries by 5' RACE, adding UMI labels. Following a re-call of the 5' RACE reads, TCRdb has one entry per CDR3 protein and lacks DNA. The sample data list approximately 88,000 distinct CDR3 sequences. The receptor was isolated from a human donor in good health. Some clones in this sample may be carry-over from other donors' samples. This chain links TRBV3-1 with TRBJ2-2; TCRdb names TRBD2, which stays unverified in the absence of DNA. Specimen: naive CXCR3- CD8+ T cells from blood. As for subset: CD45RO-CCR7+CD27+CD95- naive CD8+ T cells lacking CXCR3 (TNR3-). CDR3 sequence reads: CASSDRLAGELFF.